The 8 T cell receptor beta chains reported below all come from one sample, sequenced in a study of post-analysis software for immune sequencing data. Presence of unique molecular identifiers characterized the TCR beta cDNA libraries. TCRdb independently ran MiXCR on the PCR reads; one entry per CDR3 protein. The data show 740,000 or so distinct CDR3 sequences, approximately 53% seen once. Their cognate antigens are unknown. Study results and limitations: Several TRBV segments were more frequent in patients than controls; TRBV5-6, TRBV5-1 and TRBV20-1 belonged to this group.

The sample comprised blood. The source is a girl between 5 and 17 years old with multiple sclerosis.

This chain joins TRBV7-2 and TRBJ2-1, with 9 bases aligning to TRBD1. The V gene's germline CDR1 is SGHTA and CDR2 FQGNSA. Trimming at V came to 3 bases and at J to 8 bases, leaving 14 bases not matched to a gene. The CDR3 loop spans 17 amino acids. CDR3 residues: CASSLPGTGSRGDEQFF. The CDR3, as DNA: TGTGCCAGCAGCTTGCCCGGGACAGGGAGCCGGGGTGATGAGCAGTTCTTC.

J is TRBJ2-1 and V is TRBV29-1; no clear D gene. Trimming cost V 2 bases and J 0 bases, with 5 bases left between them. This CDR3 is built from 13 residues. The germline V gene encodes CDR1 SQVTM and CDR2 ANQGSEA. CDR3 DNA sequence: TGCAGCGTTGAAAAAGTCTCCTACAATGAGCAGTTCTTC. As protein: CSVEKVSYNEQFF.

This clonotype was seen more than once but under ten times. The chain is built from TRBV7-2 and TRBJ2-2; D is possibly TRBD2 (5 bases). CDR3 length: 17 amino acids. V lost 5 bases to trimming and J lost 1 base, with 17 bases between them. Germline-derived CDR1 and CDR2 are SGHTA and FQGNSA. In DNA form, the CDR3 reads TGTGCCAGCAGCCCATCCCCCCAAGGACTGAACACCGGGGAGCTGTTTTTT. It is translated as CASSPSPQGLNTGELFF.

Here the CDR3 reads CSAEGPRYNEQFF. DNA for the CDR3: TGCAGTGCCGAGGGTCCAAGGTACAATGAGCAGTTCTTC. The V call is TRBV20-1, the J call TRBJ2-1, with TRBD2 as a possible D gene (5 bases). Germline CDR1 DFQATT, CDR2 SNEGSKA (reference sequence). V was cut by 6 bases and J by 4 bases, with 13 bases left in between. The CDR3 loop spans 13 amino acids.

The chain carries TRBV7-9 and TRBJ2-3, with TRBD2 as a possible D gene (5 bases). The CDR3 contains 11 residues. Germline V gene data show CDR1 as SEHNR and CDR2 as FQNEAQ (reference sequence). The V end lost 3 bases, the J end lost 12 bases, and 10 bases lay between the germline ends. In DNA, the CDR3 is TGTGCCAGCAGCTTTGGGGAGAGACAGTATTTT. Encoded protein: CASSFGERQYF.

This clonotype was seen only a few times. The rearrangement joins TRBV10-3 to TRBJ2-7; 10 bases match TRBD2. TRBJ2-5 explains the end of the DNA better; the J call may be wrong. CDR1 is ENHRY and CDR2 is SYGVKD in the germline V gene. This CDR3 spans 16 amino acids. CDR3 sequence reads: CAISHEREGLEGTQYF. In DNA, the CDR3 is TGTGCCATCAGCCACGAGCGGGAGGGGTTGGAGGGGACCCAGTACTTC.

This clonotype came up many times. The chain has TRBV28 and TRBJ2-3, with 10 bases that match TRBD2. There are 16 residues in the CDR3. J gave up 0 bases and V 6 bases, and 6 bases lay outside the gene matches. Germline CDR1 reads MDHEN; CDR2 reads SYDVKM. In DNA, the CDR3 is TGTGCCAGCAGAGCCGGACTAGCGGTTAGCACAGATACGCAGTATTTT. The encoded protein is CASRAGLAVSTDTQYF. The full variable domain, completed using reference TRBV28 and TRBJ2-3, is DVKVTQSSRYLVKRTGEKVFLECVQDMDHENMFWYRQDPGLGLRLIYFSYDVKMKEKGDIPEGYSVSREKKERFSLILESASTNQTSMYLCASRAGLAVSTDTQYFGPGTRLTVL.

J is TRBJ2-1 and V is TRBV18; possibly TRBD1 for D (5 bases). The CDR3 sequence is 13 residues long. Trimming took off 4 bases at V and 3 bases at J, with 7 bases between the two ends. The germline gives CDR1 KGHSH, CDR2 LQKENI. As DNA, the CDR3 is TGTGCCAGCTCACAAGACAGCTACAATGAGCAGTTCTTC. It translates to CASSQDSYNEQFF.